Listed below are T cell receptor beta chains from one sample, sequenced in a study of cytomegalovirus exposure and HLA in healthy donors. Sequencing was performed with immunoSEQ multiplex PCR; in TCRdb, only in-frame clones are kept and a portion is missing. The sample has 95,000 to 110,000 clones, 76% seen once. The material sequenced was PBMCs. These receptors all stem from a woman between 18 and 30 years old in good health and CMV-seropositive. The CDR3 runs from the conserved cysteine through the conserved F or W. D genes are given only for firm matches. Size is stated for part of the rows, as once, few or many counts, or as a class when the clone is expanded.

d_gene | j_gene | v_gene | abundance | CDR3aa | CDR3nt
. | TRBJ1-1 | TRBV6-1 | . | CANMKQGKGAFF | TGTGCCAACATGAAACAGGGCAAGGGAGCTTTCTTT
TRBD1 | TRBJ2-7 | TRBV25-1 | once | CASSEQGAKSGEQYF | TGTGCCAGCAGTGAACAGGGGGCCAAATCCGGCGAGCAGTACTTC
. | TRBJ2-1 | TRBV9 | . | CASSETMAEGDNEQFF | TGTGCCAGCAGCGAGACGATGGCGGAGGGCGACAATGAGCAGTTCTTC
TRBD1 | TRBJ2-7 | TRBV6-1 | . | CASDPMETGSHEQYF | TGTGCCAGCGACCCCATGGAGACAGGGAGCCACGAGCAGTACTTC
TRBD1 | TRBJ1-2 | TRBV7-3 | . | CASSPEGTARYGYTF | TGTGCCAGCAGCCCGGAAGGGACAGCGCGTTATGGCTACACCTTC
TRBD1 | TRBJ2-6 | TRBV5-1 | . | CASSPGTGDFPVSGANVLTF | TGCGCCAGCAGCCCCGGGACAGGGGACTTCCCTGTCTCTGGGGCCAACGTCCTGACTTTC
TRBD2 | TRBJ2-7 | TRBV2 | . | CASRGGTPQYF | TGTGCCAGCAGGGGAGGGACCCCACAGTACTTC
. | TRBJ2-2 | TRBV6-4 | . | CASSVRGGAGELFF | TGTGCCAGCAGTGTTAGGGGAGGCGCCGGGGAGCTGTTTTTT
TRBD2 | TRBJ2-5 | TRBV5-1 | . | CASSPAGLAGAGETQYF | TGCGCCAGCAGCCCCGCCGGGCTAGCGGGGGCCGGGGAGACCCAGTACTTC
. | TRBJ2-1 | TRBV6-5 | many | CASNNGGPQTVF | TGTGCCAGCAACAACGGAGGGCCCCAGACGGTCTTC
. | TRBJ2-3 | TRBV2 | . | CASSEENGEGTDTQYF | TGTGCCAGCAGTGAAGAAAATGGAGAGGGAACAGATACGCAGTATTTT
TRBD2 | TRBJ2-1 | TRBV5-1 | . | CASSRLAGSYNEQFF | TGCGCCAGCAGCCGACTAGCGGGGTCCTACAATGAGCAGTTCTTC
. | TRBJ1-1 | TRBV6-6 | . | CASSSSAQGAFF | TGTGCCAGCAGTTCTTCCGCGCAGGGCGCTTTCTTT
. | TRBJ1-4 | TRBV5-6 | . | CASSLAGVGEKLFF | TGTGCCAGCAGCTTGGCCGGGGTGGGTGAAAAACTGTTTTTT
. | TRBJ2-6 | TRBV25-1 | . | CASSERSSGANVLTF | TGTGCCAGCAGTGAGAGGAGCTCTGGGGCCAACGTCCTGACTTTC
. | TRBJ1-1 | TRBV25-1 | . | CASSDPRSGNTEAFF | TGTGCCAGCAGTGACCCAAGAAGCGGGAACACTGAAGCTTTCTTT
TRBD1 | TRBJ2-7 | TRBV5-1 | . | CASSLQGSRNEQYF | TGCGCCAGCAGCTTACAGGGGTCACGGAACGAGCAGTACTTC
TRBD2 | TRBJ2-3 | TRBV7-6 | . | CASSLVPSSGGSTDTQYF | TGTGCCAGCAGCTTAGTTCCTAGTAGCGGGGGAAGCACAGATACGCAGTATTTT
. | TRBJ2-7 | TRBV6-6 | . | CASSSQPGAYEQYF | TGTGCCAGCAGCTCTCAACCGGGGGCCTACGAGCAGTACTTC
TRBD1 | TRBJ1-5 | TRBV7-9 | once | CASSSGTAINQPQHF | TGTGCCAGCAGCTCGGGGACAGCGATCAATCAGCCCCAGCATTTT
TRBD1 | TRBJ1-6 | TRBV15 | . | CATSREAGGNSPLHF | TGTGCCACCAGCAGAGAGGCAGGGGGTAATTCACCCCTCCACTTT
. | TRBJ2-1 | TRBV6-1 | . | CASSEGKRDTYNEQFF | TGTGCCAGCAGTGAAGGAAAGCGGGACACCTACAATGAGCAGTTCTTC
. | TRBJ2-3 | TRBV30 | . | CAWSGRRGFTDTQYF | TGTGCCTGGAGTGGTCGTAGGGGCTTCACAGATACGCAGTATTTT
. | TRBJ1-1 | TRBV10-3 | . | CAISAAGMNTEAFF | TGTGCCATCAGTGCGGCAGGGATGAACACTGAAGCTTTCTTT
TRBD1 | TRBJ1-2 | TRBV18 | . | CASSPRDSLNYGYTF | TGTGCCAGCTCCCCCAGGGACAGCCTTAACTATGGCTACACCTTC
. | TRBJ2-2 | TRBV28 | . | CASSPSGRGWTGELFF | TGTGCCAGCAGCCCTTCAGGACGGGGGTGGACCGGGGAGCTGTTTTTT
TRBD2 | TRBJ2-7 | TRBV27 | . | CASSFREGYEQYF | TGTGCCAGCAGTTTCAGGGAGGGCTACGAGCAGTACTTC
. | TRBJ2-7 | TRBV11-3 | . | CASSLRSGSYEQYF | TGTGCCAGCAGCTTAAGAAGCGGCTCCTACGAGCAGTACTTC
. | TRBJ2-7 | TRBV27 | . | CASSFSFKGPVGEQYF | TGTGCCAGCAGTTTTAGTTTTAAGGGGCCAGTAGGGGAGCAGTACTTC
TRBD2 | TRBJ2-1 | TRBV7-8 | . | CASSLSVTSGEDEQFF | TGTGCCAGCAGCTTATCCGTGACTAGCGGGGAAGATGAGCAGTTCTTC
. | TRBJ1-2 | TRBV5-1 | . | CASSFRGSQKSNYGYTF | TGCGCCAGCAGCTTTCGAGGGTCCCAAAAATCTAACTATGGCTACACCTTC
. | TRBJ2-7 | TRBV5-1 | . | CASSLGGTYEQYF | TGCGCCAGCAGCTTGGGAGGGACCTACGAGCAGTACTTC
. | TRBJ1-4 | TRBV27 | . | CASSLIGQGEKLFF | TGTGCCAGCAGCTTGATAGGTCAGGGGGAAAAACTGTTTTTT
. | TRBJ1-3 | TRBV4-1 | . | CASSQEESAGNTIYF | TGCGCCAGCAGCCAAGAGGAGTCCGCTGGAAACACCATATATTTT
TRBD1 | TRBJ1-1 | TRBV5-1 | . | CASSTGTDNTEAFF | TGCGCCAGCAGCACAGGGACAGATAACACTGAAGCTTTCTTT
TRBD1 | TRBJ2-7 | TRBV4-3 | . | CASSHTGGSWEQYF | TGCGCCAGCAGCCACACAGGGGGCTCGTGGGAGCAGTACTTC
TRBD2 | TRBJ2-3 | TRBV6-8 | . | CASRGLADTDTQYF | TGTGCCAGCAGAGGGCTAGCGGATACGGATACGCAGTATTTT